Below are 12 T cell receptor beta chains sequenced from a single sample in a study of T-cell reconstitution after alpha-beta-depleted transplantation in children. Researchers prepared the TCRbeta library using unique molecular identifiers, the study reports. TCRdb reprocessed the PCR reads with MiXCR, giving one entry per CDR3 protein. The data contain some 600,000 distinct CDR3 sequences, around 17% of them singletons. Here the sequenced sample was PBMCs from the stem cell graft donor, taken from the stem cell graft. All receptors come from a human donor who donated a stem cell graft to a child with acute myeloid leukemia.

This clonotype was observed at least ten times. The chain uses TRBV24-1 and TRBJ2-1; weak D call: TRBD2 (5 bases). The V gene's germline CDR1 is KGHDR and CDR2 SFDVKD. With 2 bases removed from V and 3 bases from J, the gap between germline ends came to 10 bases. The CDR3 spans 15 residues. CDR3 residues: CATSDWASSYNEQFF. The CDR3 coding sequence is TGTGCCACCAGTGATTGGGCTAGCAGCTACAATGAGCAGTTCTTC.

The chain joins TRBV20-1 to TRBJ2-1; 15 nucleotides line up with TRBD2. This CDR3 has 14 residues. V gave up 5 bases and J gave up 8 bases; unmatched junction bases: 4. Per the germline V gene, CDR1 is DFQATT and CDR2 is SNEGSKA (reference sequence). In nucleotides, the CDR3 is TGCAGTGCTGGACTAGCGGGGGGGCCCCATGAGCAGTTCTTC. It codes for CSAGLAGGPHEQFF.

This clonotype was seen a few times. This chain joins TRBV12-3 or TRBV12-4 and TRBJ1-2, with 11 bases matching TRBD1. This CDR3 contains 12 residues. V lost 6 bases and J lost 13; bases outside the gene matches: 7. The CDR3 DNA reads TGTGCCAGCAGGACTGGACAGGGGGCCGCCACCTTC. Translated, it gives CASRTGQGAATF.

This clonotype has ten or more counts. This chain uses TRBV29-1 with TRBJ1-2; D call uncertain. This CDR3 has 14 amino acids. V shed 0 bases and J shed 0 bases, with 8 bases lying between them. Germline lookup yields CDR1 SQVTM and CDR2 ANQGSEA. For the CDR3, the DNA is TGCAGCGTTGAAGAGGGTCCTCCTAACTATGGCTACACCTTC. It codes for CSVEEGPPNYGYTF.

This clonotype was seen ten or more times. The rearrangement uses TRBV5-5 and TRBJ1-4; possibly TRBD1 for D (6 bases). With 0 bases removed from V and 11 bases from J, the gap between germline ends came to 8 bases. CDR1 is SGHKS, CDR2 YYEKEE, per germline (reference sequence). CDR3 length: 12 residues. CDR3 residues: CASSLEGGKLFF. The CDR3 DNA sequence: TGTGCCAGCAGCTTGGAGGGGGGGAAACTGTTTTTT.

CDR3 loop: CASSFRLRGQGVKNEQFF. CDR3 nucleotide sequence: TGCGCCAGCAGCTTTCGCCTGAGGGGACAGGGGGTGAAGAATGAGCAGTTCTTC. V and J are TRBV5-1 and TRBJ2-1, with 11 bases that match TRBD1. The J segment lost 7 bases and the V segment lost 2 bases, leaving 14 bases of the junction unmatched. The germline CDR1 and CDR2 sequences are SGHRS and YFSETQ. The CDR3 contains 18 residues.

The chain employs TRBV20-1 and TRBJ2-5, with 9 bases that match TRBD2. V shed 3 bases, J shed 5 bases, and the junction held 10 bases outside the gene matches. CDR3 length: 15 residues. Germline lookup yields CDR1 DFQATT and CDR2 SNEGSKA (reference sequence). The CDR3 nucleotides read TGCAGTGCTAGCGGAGCGGGGGGAATGACGGAGACCCAGTACTTC. Amino acid sequence: CSASGAGGMTETQYF.

The rearrangement uses TRBV5-1 and TRBJ1-5; no clear D gene. Trimming took 0 bases from V and 3 from J, leaving 10 bases between them. This CDR3 is 15 amino acids long. The germline V gene has CDR1 SGHRS and CDR2 YFSETQ. CDR3: CASSLVPDLNQPQHF. CDR3 sequence (DNA): TGCGCCAGCAGCTTGGTCCCGGATCTCAATCAGCCCCAGCATTTT.

This clonotype was picked up one time. This rearrangement joins TRBV20-1 to TRBJ1-2; D perhaps matches TRBD1 (5 bases). This CDR3 is 14 amino acids long. Trimming removed 0 bases from V and 8 bases from J, with 16 bases in between. From germline, CDR1 is DFQATT and CDR2 SNEGSKA (reference sequence). The CDR3 protein is CSAREITGPGGYTF. CDR3 nucleotide sequence: TGCAGTGCTAGAGAGATTACGGGGCCCGGGGGCTACACCTTC.

This clonotype was seen at least ten times. The V gene is TRBV29-1, the J gene TRBJ1-1; maybe TRBD1 (6 bases). The V end was cut by 3 bases, the J end by 4 bases, with 15 bases between. Germline V gives CDR1 SQVTM, CDR2 ANQGSEA. This CDR3 region has 14 residues. The CDR3 protein is CSVDLLVGGTEAFF. Written as DNA, the CDR3 is TGCAGCGTTGACCTCCTGGTAGGGGGCACTGAAGCTTTCTTT.

This clonotype was counted a few times. The V gene is TRBV29-1, the J gene TRBJ2-1; D possibly corresponds to TRBD2 (6 bases). The CDR3 consists of 13 residues. Germline assignment: CDR1 SQVTM and CDR2 ANQGSEA. With 3 bases removed from V and 4 bases from J, the gap between germline ends came to 10 bases. The CDR3 DNA sequence: TGCAGCGTTGAGGGGAGGCCTTACAATGAGCAGTTCTTC. Protein: CSVEGRPYNEQFF.

This clonotype was counted between two and nine times. V is TRBV7-8 and J is TRBJ1-1; weak D call: TRBD1 (5 bases). The ends were cut back, 0 bases at V and 4 bases at J, with 12 bases in the middle. The germline gives CDR1 SGHVS, CDR2 FQNEAQ. CDR3 length: 15 amino acids. The chain's CDR3 is CASSLAPDSLTEAFF. CDR3 coding DNA: TGTGCCAGCAGCTTAGCGCCTGACAGCCTCACTGAAGCTTTCTTT.